These T cell receptor beta chains were read from a single sample in a study of T cell responses to AZD1222 COVID-19 vaccine. The assay was immunoSEQ multiplex PCR, and TCRdb's table has in-frame clones only and misses some. The sample consists of under 200,000 clones, around nine tenths of them appearing once. The starting material was peripheral blood, obtained 28 days after the second dose of the MenACWY control vaccine. The receptors shown here come from an adult who received the MenACWY meningococcal vaccine as a control. CDR3s include the opening cysteine and the closing phenylalanine or tryptophan. The order of the fields is V gene, D gene, J gene, clone size, CDR3 protein, CDR3 DNA. D genes are given only for firm matches. Clone size appears in some rows only: once, few, many, or a class for an expanded clone.

TRBV9,.,TRBJ1-1,.,CASNPEGITEAFF,TGTGCCAGCAACCCGGAGGGGATCACTGAAGCTTTCTTT
TRBV27,.,TRBJ1-2,.,CASSSQDTPPRGGYTF,TGTGCCAGCAGTTCCCAAGACACCCCGCCGCGGGGTGGCTACACCTTC
TRBV2,.,TRBJ2-1,.,CASRGTPFDEQFF,TGTGCCAGCAGGGGGACACCTTTCGATGAGCAGTTCTTC
TRBV19,.,TRBJ1-3,.,CASSDSPSGNTIYF,TGTGCCAGTAGCGACAGTCCCTCTGGAAACACCATATATTTT
TRBV5-1,.,TRBJ2-7,.,CASSLESGPNFYEQYF,TGCGCCAGCAGCTTGGAGTCCGGGCCCAACTTCTACGAGCAGTACTTC
TRBV5-8,.,TRBJ2-7,few,CASSLDSGASRYEQYF,TGTGCCAGCAGCTTAGACTCAGGGGCAAGCCGTTACGAGCAGTACTTC
TRBV27,.,TRBJ2-2,.,CASSFFGGGTGELFF,TGTGCCAGCAGTTTTTTCGGGGGCGGCACCGGGGAGCTGTTTTTT
TRBV7-3,TRBD2,TRBJ2-3,once,CASSFGLAGVQGDTQYF,TGTGCCAGCAGCTTTGGACTAGCGGGAGTTCAAGGAGATACGCAGTATTTT
TRBV19,.,TRBJ1-5,.,CASTSEERRQPQHF,TGTGCCAGTACCTCCGAGGAGAGGCGGCAGCCCCAGCATTTT
TRBV19,TRBD2,TRBJ2-5,.,CASSMRTSGSLQETQYF,TGTGCCAGTAGTATGAGGACTAGCGGGAGCCTCCAAGAGACCCAGTACTTC
TRBV30,.,TRBJ1-4,few,CAWSGDTLEKLFF,TGTGCCTGGAGCGGGGACACCCTCGAAAAACTGTTTTTT
TRBV7-2,.,TRBJ1-5,.,CASSFRGNQPQHF,TGTGCCAGCAGCTTCAGAGGAAACCAGCCCCAGCATTTT
TRBV5-5,.,TRBJ1-2,.,CASSRGQGYGYTF,TGTGCCAGCAGCCGGGGCCAGGGGTATGGCTACACCTTC
TRBV27,.,TRBJ2-2,.,CASSFQTGNTGELFF,TGTGCCAGCAGTTTTCAGACAGGGAACACCGGGGAGCTGTTTTTT
TRBV7-9,.,TRBJ2-5,.,CASSFLTLQETQYF,TGTGCCAGCAGCTTTCTGACATTGCAAGAGACCCAGTACTTC
TRBV27,.,TRBJ1-2,.,CASRKGDGYTF,TGTGCCAGCAGAAAGGGGGATGGCTACACCTTC
TRBV5-1,TRBD1,TRBJ2-2,.,CASSLGQGGHGELFF,TGCGCCAGCAGCCTAGGACAGGGGGGCCACGGGGAGCTGTTTTTT
TRBV7-9,.,TRBJ1-2,.,CATSQVNYGYTF,TGTGCCACCTCCCAAGTTAACTATGGCTACACCTTC
TRBV15,.,TRBJ1-5,.,CATSRGGSNQPQHF,TGTGCCACCAGCAGAGGGGGATCCAATCAGCCCCAGCATTTT
TRBV5-4,.,TRBJ1-6,.,CASSLGGGIPDNSPLHF,TGTGCCAGCAGCTTGGGGGGCGGCATCCCGGATAATTCACCCCTCCACTTT
TRBV29-1,.,TRBJ1-3,few,CSVGTTATIYF,TGCAGCGTTGGAACCACCGCCACCATATATTTT
TRBV4-3,TRBD2,TRBJ2-7,.,CASSLGLAGLYEQYF,TGCGCCAGCAGCCTTGGACTAGCGGGGCTTTACGAGCAGTACTTC
TRBV5-1,.,TRBJ2-3,.,CASSNPSTDTQYF,TGCGCCAGCAGCAACCCTAGCACAGATACGCAGTATTTT
TRBV5-6,.,TRBJ2-7,.,CASSLRVGATSYEQYF,TGTGCCAGCAGCCTGAGGGTGGGAGCGACCTCATACGAGCAGTACTTC
TRBV15,.,TRBJ1-1,.,CATSRLVETEAFF,TGTGCCACCAGCAGACTAGTGGAGACTGAAGCTTTCTTT
TRBV29-1,.,TRBJ1-5,.,CSVAGEGSNQPQHF,TGCAGCGTAGCTGGGGAGGGCAGCAATCAGCCCCAGCATTTT
TRBV7-3,.,TRBJ1-2,.,CASSLTGRTDSSHYGYTF,TGTGCCAGCAGCTTAACAGGACGGACAGATAGCAGCCACTATGGCTACACCTTC
TRBV6-5,.,TRBJ2-1,.,CASRLGEAYNEQFF,TGTGCCAGCAGATTAGGGGAGGCATACAATGAGCAGTTCTTC
TRBV3-1/TRBV3-2,.,TRBJ2-2,.,CASSRWQGMNTGELFF,TGTGCCAGCAGCCGCTGGCAGGGTATGAACACCGGGGAGCTGTTTTTT
TRBV10-3,.,TRBJ2-7,.,CAVLSDRSYEQYF,TGTGCCGTTTTGTCCGACAGATCCTACGAGCAGTACTTC
TRBV5-6,.,TRBJ1-6,once,CASSRVSRDSPLHF,TGTGCCAGCAGTCGTGTTTCAAGGGATTCACCCCTCCACTTT
TRBV7-8,.,TRBJ1-4,.,CASSLGSSYNEKLFF,TGTGCCAGCAGCTTAGGCTCCAGTTATAATGAAAAACTGTTTTTT
TRBV2,.,TRBJ1-1,once,CASSAKYRVREAFF,TGTGCCAGCAGTGCTAAGTACAGGGTGAGGGAAGCTTTCTTT
TRBV30,TRBD1,TRBJ1-6,.,CAWSQGEGYNSPLHF,TGTGCCTGGAGTCAGGGGGAAGGATATAATTCACCCCTCCACTTT
TRBV18,.,TRBJ2-2,.,CASSPSGRLANTGELFF,TGTGCCAGCTCACCTTCGGGACGCCTGGCGAACACCGGGGAGCTGTTTTTT
TRBV29-1,.,TRBJ2-7,.,CSVEDPRTYEQYF,TGCAGCGTTGAAGACCCCCGAACCTACGAGCAGTACTTC
TRBV2,TRBD1,TRBJ1-5,.,CASSRTGRNNQPQHF,TGTGCCAGCAGCAGGACAGGGCGGAACAATCAGCCCCAGCATTTT
TRBV6-6,.,TRBJ1-4,.,CASRQTTTNEKLFF,TGTGCCAGCAGACAGACTACAACTAATGAAAAACTGTTTTTT
TRBV7-2,TRBD1,TRBJ1-2,.,CASSLTRDRAYGYTF,TGTGCCAGCAGCTTAACCCGGGACAGGGCCTATGGCTACACCTTC
TRBV5-1,.,TRBJ1-1,once,CASSLAGITEAFF,TGCGCCAGCAGCTTGGCCGGGATCACTGAAGCTTTCTTT
TRBV5-1,.,TRBJ2-2,.,CASTMGAANTGELFF,TGCGCCAGCACCATGGGAGCGGCGAACACCGGGGAGCTGTTTTTT
TRBV19,.,TRBJ1-2,.,CASSIPPEIEGYTF,TGTGCCAGTAGTATCCCCCCAGAGATAGAGGGCTACACCTTC
TRBV7-8,.,TRBJ2-5,.,CASTFYRKETQYF,TGTGCCAGCACTTTTTACCGAAAAGAGACCCAGTACTTC
TRBV9,TRBD2,TRBJ2-4,.,CASSATSGRSRAAKNIQYF,TGTGCCAGCAGCGCGACTAGCGGGAGAAGTCGGGCAGCCAAAAACATTCAGTACTTC
TRBV27,.,TRBJ2-3,.,CASSLVGSSTDTQYF,TGTGCCAGCAGTTTAGTAGGGTCGAGCACAGATACGCAGTATTTT
TRBV11-2,.,TRBJ1-1,.,CASSRGSGLVNTEAFF,TGTGCCAGCAGCCGGGGCTCGGGGCTTGTAAACACTGAAGCTTTCTTT
TRBV28,.,TRBJ1-6,.,CASSPLDNSYNSPLHF,TGTGCCAGCAGTCCGCTCGACAATTCCTATAATTCACCCCTCCACTTT
TRBV19,TRBD1,TRBJ1-1,.,CASLAPGTANTEAFF,TGTGCCAGTCTTGCTCCCGGGACAGCTAACACTGAAGCTTTCTTT
TRBV6-1,.,TRBJ1-3,.,CASSERRTGNTIYF,TGTGCCAGCAGTGAAAGGAGGACTGGAAACACCATATATTTT
TRBV27,.,TRBJ1-2,.,CASSVPRDTHPYNYGYTF,TGTGCCAGCAGTGTCCCCCGGGACACCCATCCTTATAACTATGGCTACACCTTC
TRBV5-1,TRBD1,TRBJ2-6,.,CASGLASRQGSVTSGANVLTF,TGCGCCAGTGGCTTGGCGTCCAGACAGGGGAGTGTTACCTCTGGGGCCAACGTCCTGACTTTC
TRBV20-1,.,TRBJ1-4,.,CSASHRASNEKLFF,TGCAGTGCTAGTCACCGGGCCTCAAATGAAAAACTGTTTTTT